One and the same sample provided the 29 T cell receptor beta chains below, sequenced in a study of T cells after somatic rescue of genetic block. Clones were sequenced by immunoSEQ multiplex PCR, and TCRdb holds only the in-frame ones, with some missing. This sample has some 15,000 clones, with around 70% found just once. The sample comprised peripheral blood mononuclear cells (PBMCs). These receptors were taken from a boy aged 5 to 17.

CDR3 in DNA: TGCGCCAGCAGCCCGGTTCTATACGGGGGCGGGCCCGGGGAGCTGTTTTTT. Protein product: CASSPVLYGGGPGELFF. The chain recombines TRBV5-1 with TRBJ2-2, with D perhaps being TRBD1 or TRBD2 (6 bases each). Trimming pared 4 bases from V and 6 bases from J, leaving 22 bases between. Per germline, CDR1 SGHRS and CDR2 YFSETQ. The CDR3 contains 17 residues. Full variable domain (remainder filled in from reference TRBV5-1 and TRBJ2-2): KAGVTQTPRYLIKTRGQQVTLSCSPISGHRSVSWYQQTPGQGLQFLFEYFSETQRNKGNFPGRFSGRQFSNSRSEMNVSTLELGDSALYLCASSPVLYGGGPGELFFGEGSRLTVL.

There are a few counts of this clone. This chain links TRBV21-1 with TRBJ1-5. TRBV21-1 is designated a pseudogene. The CDR3 runs 16 residues. CDR3 sequence: CASSPPAPWGNQPQHF. The DNA of the CDR3 is TGTGCCAGCAGCCCCCCGGCCCCTTGGGGCAATCAGCCCCAGCATTTT.

This chain joins TRBV14 and TRBJ2-2; D is ambiguous. Germline V lookup: CDR1 SGHDN, CDR2 FVKESK. Trimming took 2 bases from V and 7 from J, leaving 11 bases between them. The CDR3 is made up of 14 amino acids. CDR3 DNA sequence: TGTGCCAGCAGCCAATTACAGCACGTCGGGGAGCTGTTTTTT. It is translated as CASSQLQHVGELFF.

This chain uses TRBV19 with TRBJ2-1, with a tentative D call TRBD2 (5 bases). Per the germline V gene, CDR1 is LNHDA and CDR2 is SQIVND (reference sequence). Trimming took 5 bases from V and 9 from J, leaving 14 bases between them. The CDR3 runs 13 residues. Here the CDR3 DNA reads TGTGCCAGTAGTTACGGACCCCGGGGTGAGCAGTTCTTC. Translation gives CASSYGPRGEQFF.

The V gene is TRBV7-6, the J gene TRBJ2-7; D unclear. V dropped 5 bases and J dropped 2 bases, with 7 bases sitting between them. CDR3 length equals 12 residues. Germline CDR1 is SGHVS and CDR2 is FNYEAQ. As DNA, the CDR3 is TGTGCCAGCAGCCTACTGACCTACGAGCAGTACTTC. Residues: CASSLLTYEQYF.

The rearrangement uses TRBV19 and TRBJ2-5, with TRBD1 identical over 9 bases. The ends lost 4 bases at V and 0 bases at J; junction bases unmatched: 6. The length of the CDR3 is 16 residues. Looked up from germline, CDR1 is LNHDA and CDR2 is SQIVND (reference sequence). CDR3 in amino acids: CASSSTGGINQETQYF. The CDR3 nucleotides read TGTGCCAGTAGTAGCACAGGGGGCATCAACCAAGAGACCCAGTACTTC.

This chain uses TRBV4-2 with TRBJ1-5; D is uncertain. The germline V and J ends were trimmed by 1 base and 0 bases, with 7 bases remaining between them. CDR3 length: 15 residues. The germline gives CDR1 LGHNA, CDR2 YNFKEQ. DNA of the CDR3: TGTGCCAGCAGCCAAGGGCGGTATAGCAATCAGCCCCAGCATTTT. Translating gives CASSQGRYSNQPQHF.

This chain links TRBV2 with TRBJ1-6; a possible D gene is TRBD1 (5 bases). Deletions cut 6 bases from V and 5 bases from J, with 11 bases between. This CDR3 is built from 14 residues. Germline V gene lookup returns CDR1 SNHLY and CDR2 FYNNEI. CDR3 sequence: CASSPRDHNSPLHF. In DNA, the CDR3 is TGTGCCAGCAGCCCCAGGGACCATAATTCACCCCTCCACTTT. Filled out from reference TRBV2 and TRBJ1-6, the complete variable domain reads EPEVTQTPSHQVTQMGQEVILRCVPISNHLYFYWYRQILGQKVEFLVSFYNNEISEKSEIFDDQFSVERPDGSNFTLKIRSTKLEDSAMYFCASSPRDHNSPLHFGNGTRLTVT.

V usage is TRBV27 and J usage is TRBJ2-7; D is undetermined. The germline gives CDR1 MNHEY, CDR2 SMNVEV (reference sequence). V was cut by 8 bases and J by 4 bases, with 21 bases left in between. The CDR3 extends over 15 amino acids. CDR3 loop: CASLGPHSNGYEQYF. The DNA of the CDR3 is TGTGCCAGCTTAGGGCCTCACAGTAACGGGTACGAGCAGTACTTC.

The rearrangement joins TRBV6-5 to TRBJ1-1, with 10 bases lining up with TRBD1. This CDR3 region has 15 residues. V was clipped by 5 bases and J by 1 base; unmatched bases: 4. Germline V gene lookup returns CDR1 MNHEY and CDR2 SVGAGI. The CDR3 DNA is TGTGCCAGCAGTCGACAGGGGGCGTGGAACACTGAAGCTTTCTTT. Its translation is CASSRQGAWNTEAFF.

The CDR3 nucleotides read TGTGCCATCAGTGACTACGTAGGGGGAAACACCATATATTTT. It yields the protein CAISDYVGGNTIYF. J is TRBJ1-3 and V is TRBV10-3; D is unclear. Germline assignment: CDR1 ENHRY and CDR2 SYGVKD. This CDR3 is built from 14 residues. V was cut by 3 bases and J by 4 bases, with 10 bases left in between.

This clone has a single count. The chain has TRBV19 and TRBJ2-7; 11 bases are a match to TRBD2. V trimming: 4 bases; J trimming: 0 bases; junction bases outside the gene matches: 8. CDR1 is LNHDA, CDR2 SQIVND, per germline (reference sequence). The CDR3 length is 17 residues. As DNA, the CDR3 is TGTGCCAGTAGTAGGGCTAGCGGGGGGCCAATCTCCTACGAGCAGTACTTC. It encodes CASSRASGGPISYEQYF.

This chain connects TRBV5-6 to TRBJ2-4; possibly TRBD1 or TRBD2 for D (6 bases each). Between the trimmed V and J ends, which lost 1 base and 6 bases, there was a span of 14 bases. CDR1 is SGHDT, CDR2 YYEEEE, per germline. The CDR3 loop spans 15 amino acids. As DNA, the CDR3 is TGTGCCAGCAGCTTGCGGGGGCAACATCTAAACATTCAGTACTTC. Its translation: CASSLRGQHLNIQYF.

This chain uses TRBV5-1 with TRBJ2-7; D perhaps matches TRBD2 (6 bases). Trimming pared 2 bases from V and 3 bases from J, leaving 21 bases between. Germline loops: CDR1 SGHRS, CDR2 YFSETQ. The CDR3 consists of 17 residues. The CDR3 region is CASSFLPFGLTFYEQYF. The CDR3 coding sequence is TGCGCCAGCAGCTTCCTCCCCTTTGGACTAACCTTCTACGAGCAGTACTTC.

The chain has TRBV28 and TRBJ2-2; D gene unclear. Trimming left V 2 bases short and J 0 bases short, with 10 bases between. Germline V gene sequence: CDR1 MDHEN, CDR2 SYDVKM. CDR3 length: 16 residues. The CDR3 DNA follows: TGTGCCAGCAGTTTAGGGTACACCCCGAACACCGGGGAGCTGTTTTTT. This encodes CASSLGYTPNTGELFF.

This chain connects TRBV6-5 to TRBJ2-5; 7 bases agree with TRBD1. Germline assignment: CDR1 MNHEY and CDR2 SVGAGI. J was trimmed by 3 bases and V by 0 bases; bases with no gene match: 7. This CDR3 has 16 residues. Written as DNA, the CDR3 is TGTGCCAGCAGTTACTCCCCTTGGACAGGCGAAGAGACCCAGTACTTC. Its translation: CASSYSPWTGEETQYF.

This clone has only one observation. This sequence joins TRBV14 and TRBJ1-1; D gene unclear. CDR3 length equals 15 residues. Germline CDR1 and CDR2: SGHDN and FVKESK. The ends were cut back, 4 bases at V and 1 base at J, with 13 bases in the middle. The CDR3 loop is CASSPPGSWNTEAFF. In DNA, the CDR3 is TGTGCCAGCAGCCCCCCGGGAAGCTGGAACACTGAAGCTTTCTTT.

J is TRBJ2-1 and V is TRBV6-6, with a possible D match to TRBD1 (5 bases). The CDR3 runs 16 residues. In germline, CDR1 is MNHNY, CDR2 SVGAGI (reference sequence). V was trimmed by 0 bases and J by 7 bases, leaving 16 bases between them. The CDR3 reads CASSYSFQGRGNEQFF. The DNA for the CDR3 is TGTGCCAGCAGTTACTCGTTCCAGGGAAGGGGAAATGAGCAGTTCTTC.

V and J are TRBV9 and TRBJ1-2, with D perhaps TRBD1 (6 bases). This CDR3 is 14 amino acids long. CDR1 and CDR2 (germline): SGDLS, YYNGEE. V shed 0 bases and J shed 2 bases, with 8 bases lying between them. The CDR3 coding sequence is TGTGCCAGCAGCGTAGGGACAGTCAACTATGGCTACACCTTC. It encodes CASSVGTVNYGYTF.

In this sample, this clone turned up once. The CDR3 region is CASRDFFDEQYF. CDR3 DNA sequence: TGTGCCAGCAGGGACTTCTTCGACGAGCAGTACTTC. The rearrangement links TRBV6-5 to TRBJ2-7; maybe TRBD2 (5 bases). V dropped 6 bases and J dropped 5 bases, with 11 bases sitting between them. Per the germline V gene, CDR1 is MNHEY and CDR2 is SVGAGI. This CDR3 contains 12 residues.

This clone has just a few counts. The genes are TRBV6-1 and TRBJ2-7; a weak D match, TRBD1 (5 bases). CDR3 length: 12 residues. Germline CDR1 MNHNS, CDR2 SASEGT. With 1 base removed from V and 10 bases from J, the gap between germline ends came to 11 bases. The CDR3 reads CASSEGGRVQYF. In nucleotides, the CDR3 is TGTGCCAGCAGTGAAGGGGGCAGGGTTCAGTACTTC.

For this clone: This same CDR3 is encoded by further DNA sequences in the sample. The chain uses TRBV27 and TRBJ2-5, with TRBD1 matching 7 bases. The V gene end was trimmed by 3 bases and the J gene end by 4 bases; junction bases not matched to a gene: 2. From germline, CDR1 is MNHEY and CDR2 SMNVEV (reference sequence). The length of the CDR3 is 13 residues. For the CDR3, the DNA is TGTGCCAGCAGTTTCAGGGGGTTAGAGACCCAGTACTTC. Protein product: CASSFRGLETQYF.

This chain uses TRBV5-4 with TRBJ1-1, with D perhaps matching TRBD1 (5 bases). The V end was cut by 4 bases, the J end by 0 bases, with 19 bases between. CDR1 is SGHNT and CDR2 is YYREEE in the germline V gene (reference sequence). The CDR3 has 17 residues. CDR3 coding DNA: TGTGCCAGCAGCACCGGGACTAACTTGGTCTTGAACACTGAAGCTTTCTTT. It encodes CASSTGTNLVLNTEAFF.

This clone was seen once. The V and J genes are TRBV7-3 and TRBJ2-3; D uncertain. CDR1 is SGHTA, CDR2 FQGTGA, per germline. The CDR3 consists of 13 residues. Trimming removed 5 bases from V and 5 bases from J, with 11 bases in between. CDR3 DNA: TGTGCCAGCAGCCTATTTGGGGTAGATACGCAGTATTTT. Amino acid sequence: CASSLFGVDTQYF.

The CDR3 region is CASSSGTGNYNEQFF. CDR3 coding DNA: TGTGCCAGCAGCTCCGGGACAGGAAATTACAATGAGCAGTTCTTC. V is TRBV11-2 and J is TRBJ2-1; 8 bases line up with TRBD1. This CDR3 has 15 residues. With 4 bases clipped from V and 4 bases from J, the junction kept 6 bases outside the gene matches. The V gene's germline CDR1 is SGHAT and CDR2 FQNNGV.

The gene calls are TRBV7-9 and TRBJ2-1, with 9 bases matching TRBD2. The germline gives CDR1 SEHNR, CDR2 FQNEAQ (reference sequence). This CDR3 has 14 residues. V shed 3 bases and J 4 bases; nucleotides not matched to a gene: 1. Here the CDR3 reads CASSFSGRYNEQFF. Here the CDR3 DNA reads TGTGCCAGCAGCTTTAGCGGGAGATACAATGAGCAGTTCTTC.

The chain uses TRBV18 and TRBJ1-4; D perhaps matches TRBD1 (5 bases). The germline gives CDR1 KGHSH, CDR2 LQKENI. This CDR3 comprises 14 residues. V lost 1 base and J lost 7, with 10 bases in between. As DNA, the CDR3 is TGTGCCAGCTCACCACAGGGGATGGGTGAAAAACTGTTTTTT. Translating gives CASSPQGMGEKLFF.

This CDR3 is CASSLGGEADTQYF. For the CDR3, the DNA is TGCGCCAGCAGCTTGGGCGGGGAAGCAGATACGCAGTATTTT. The chain links TRBV5-1 to TRBJ2-3; a possible D gene is TRBD2 (6 bases). CDR1 SGHRS and CDR2 YFSETQ come from the germline V gene. The CDR3 spans 14 residues. V was pared by 0 bases and J by 4 bases, with 9 bases between.

V is TRBV7-9 and J is TRBJ1-1; no clear D gene. Germline V lookup: CDR1 SEHNR, CDR2 FQNEAQ (reference sequence). Trimming removed 1 base from V and 4 bases from J, with 13 bases in between. The CDR3 extends over 15 amino acids. The CDR3 is CASSLGTVVVTEAFF. The CDR3 DNA is TGTGCCAGCAGCTTAGGGACCGTCGTAGTCACTGAAGCTTTCTTT.